What follows describes a single T cell receptor beta chain. No antigen is known for it. The sample is drawn from a study of cytomegalovirus exposure and HLA in healthy donors. Study conclusions and caveats: Donor immune exposure was known only as CMV serostatus. Presence/absence analyses treated sequencing depth as roughly uniform across donors.

CDR1 SGHRS and CDR2 YFSETQ come from the germline V gene. This CDR3 has 16 amino acids. V lost 7 bases and J lost 2, with 21 bases in between. It was with 60 Vbeta and 13 Jbeta primers that the PCR ran. Generated by immunoSEQ multiplex PCR, the TCRdb table keeps only in-frame clones and is missing some. Among fewer than 200,000 clones listed, 85% were seen once. As for the donors, each was a healthy bone marrow donor. The sequenced sample consisted of PBMCs. This receptor was taken from a man aged 25-40 years in good health and CMV-seropositive. The rearrangement uses TRBV5-1 and TRBJ2-5; tentatively, D is TRBD2 (11 bases). CDR3 region: CASPGQGTSGQETQYF. The DNA for the CDR3 is TGCGCCAGCCCGGGACAGGGGACTAGCGGACAAGAGACCCAGTACTTC.